The TCR beta chain described here comes from a study of T cell responses to AZD1222 COVID-19 vaccine. This clone was recorded once. The target antigen is unknown. Germline-derived CDR1 and CDR2 are SGHTA and FQGNSA. V lost 1 base and J lost 4; bases outside the gene matches: 4. CDR3 size: 14 residues. Generated by immunoSEQ multiplex PCR, the TCRdb table keeps only in-frame clones and is missing some. The table includes roughly 130,000 clones, around 90% detected once. Overall study findings and caveats: Only after the peak T cell response were repertoires sampled. Just 5 or 6 AZD1222 recipients tested seropositive at baseline.

This clonotype originated in an adult who received the MenACWY meningococcal vaccine as a control. Material: peripheral blood, obtained 28 days after the second dose of the MenACWY control vaccine. The chain carries TRBV7-2 and TRBJ2-7, with TRBD1 identical over 7 bases. As DNA, the CDR3 is TGTGCCAGCAGCTTAGAGGGGGCTTGGTACGAGCAGTACTTC. It encodes CASSLEGAWYEQYF.